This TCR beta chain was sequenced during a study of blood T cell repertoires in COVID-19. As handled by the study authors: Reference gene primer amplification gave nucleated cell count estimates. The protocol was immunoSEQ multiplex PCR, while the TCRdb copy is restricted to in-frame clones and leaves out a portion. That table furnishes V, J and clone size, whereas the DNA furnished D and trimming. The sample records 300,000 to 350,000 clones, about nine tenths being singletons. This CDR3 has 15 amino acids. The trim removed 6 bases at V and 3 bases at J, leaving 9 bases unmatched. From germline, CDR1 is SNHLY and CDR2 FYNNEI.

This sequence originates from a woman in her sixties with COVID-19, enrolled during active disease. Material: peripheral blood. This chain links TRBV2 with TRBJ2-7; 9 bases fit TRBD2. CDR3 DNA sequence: TGTGCCAGCAGACTCGGGACTAGCCCCATCTACGAGCAGTACTTC. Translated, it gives CASRLGTSPIYEQYF.